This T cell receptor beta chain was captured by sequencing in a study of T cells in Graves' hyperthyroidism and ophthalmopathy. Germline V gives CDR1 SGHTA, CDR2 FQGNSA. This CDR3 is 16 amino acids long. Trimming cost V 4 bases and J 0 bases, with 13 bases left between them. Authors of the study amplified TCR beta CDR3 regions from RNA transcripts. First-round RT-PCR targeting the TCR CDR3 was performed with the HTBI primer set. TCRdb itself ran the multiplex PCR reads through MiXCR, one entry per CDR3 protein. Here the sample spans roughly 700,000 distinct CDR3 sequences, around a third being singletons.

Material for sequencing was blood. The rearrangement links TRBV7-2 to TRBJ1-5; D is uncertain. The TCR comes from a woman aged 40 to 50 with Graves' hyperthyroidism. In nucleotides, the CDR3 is TGTGCCAGCAGCTCATTTCCGGGAGATAGCAATCAGCCCCAGCATTTT. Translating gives CASSSFPGDSNQPQHF.